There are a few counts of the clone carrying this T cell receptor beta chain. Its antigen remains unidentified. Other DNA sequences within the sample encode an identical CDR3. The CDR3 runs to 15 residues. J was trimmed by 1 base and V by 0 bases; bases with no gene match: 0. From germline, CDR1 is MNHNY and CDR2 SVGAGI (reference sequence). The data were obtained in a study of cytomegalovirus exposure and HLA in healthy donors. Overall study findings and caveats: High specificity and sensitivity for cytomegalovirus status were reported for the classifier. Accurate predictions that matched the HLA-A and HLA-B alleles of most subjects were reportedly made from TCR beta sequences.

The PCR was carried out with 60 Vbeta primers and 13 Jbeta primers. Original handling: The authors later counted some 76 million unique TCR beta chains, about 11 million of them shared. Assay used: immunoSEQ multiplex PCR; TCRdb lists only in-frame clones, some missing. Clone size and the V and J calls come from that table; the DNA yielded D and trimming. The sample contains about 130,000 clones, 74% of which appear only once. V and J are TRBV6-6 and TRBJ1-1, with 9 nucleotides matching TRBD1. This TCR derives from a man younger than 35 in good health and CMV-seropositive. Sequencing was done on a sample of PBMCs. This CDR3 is CASSYSGQGNTEAFF. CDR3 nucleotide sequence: TGTGCCAGCAGTTACTCGGGACAGGGGAACACTGAAGCTTTCTTT.